This record concerns one TCR beta chain sequence. The clone's antigen remains unknown. Per-nucleotide qualities are absent, and no much larger clonotype sits a single base away. Collaborating institutions collected whole blood in K2EDTA tubes following their own protocols. Collaborator samples were shipped for TCRbeta analysis as frozen whole blood, isolated PBMCs, or DNA extracted from either sample type. Reading from cysteine to phenylalanine, the CDR3 counts 22 amino acids. The kept DNA is CDR3 alone, 66 bases in frame from the first base. V is shortened by 2 bases, J by 0 bases, and the region joining them spans 26 bases. The germline V gene sets CDR1 to SGHDN and CDR2 to FVKESK. This sample was included in a study of blood T cell repertoires in COVID-19 (dated by TCRdb to 2018 to 2021). Looking at the study overall: Samples covering the acute and convalescent phases of COVID-19 were provided by collaborators in the United States, Italy and Spain. Nearly every sample came with metadata listing a de-identified subject ID, COVID-19 status, age in years and sex. The samples were drawn from the first 160 participants of the ongoing ImmuneRACE study and from 1,200 or so subjects provided by 6 global collaborators. The repertoires were made available in a free public database intended to serve as a resource for research on the immune response to SARS-CoV-2. Where HLA class I and class II types were available, the types were taken from metadata supplied by the sample provider, not from assay-based typing. The dataset comprised deeply sampled blood TCRbeta repertoires from subjects exposed to, actively infected with, or recovered from COVID-19. The prospective study material was composed of cDNA or gDNA derived from T cells, B-cell-depleted T cells, or PBMCs.

TCRbeta CDR3 regions were amplified from genomic DNA by means of the immunoSEQ Assay, a bias-controlled multiplex PCR. From the authors' description of their analysis: Nucleated cell counts per sample were estimated from amplification of reference gene primers within the assay. To quantify the absolute abundance of each unique TCRbeta CDR3 rearrangement, sequence reads were collapsed and filtered. For each sample, productive Simpson clonality was calculated as the square root of Simpson's diversity index across productive rearrangements. TCRdb carries this immuneACCESS record with in-frame sequences only. Its versions omit some clonotypes, under half of them owing to an unresolved V gene in the studies checked, with the rest unexplained. V and J calls and clone size are as listed in that table; D and trimming were resolved from the DNA. The sample table lists some 330,000 clones, around 87% of them with a count of one. Roughly 4% of the sample rests with the top ten.

Beyond this particular receptor, the publication reports: The quantity of clinical and demographic metadata differed by source and by participant and was supplied without curation.

Material: peripheral blood. The rearranged segments are TRBV14 and TRBJ2-6; the D gene is possibly TRBD1, with 7 bases matching. The sequence was collected from a woman between 45 and 60 years old with active or convalescent COVID-19. The CDR3 protein is CASSQPRRGRGSLYSGANVLTF. The nucleotide sequence reads TGTGCCAGCAGCCAACCGAGGAGGGGGCGCGGCTCCCTATACTCTGGGGCCAACGTCCTGACTTTC.